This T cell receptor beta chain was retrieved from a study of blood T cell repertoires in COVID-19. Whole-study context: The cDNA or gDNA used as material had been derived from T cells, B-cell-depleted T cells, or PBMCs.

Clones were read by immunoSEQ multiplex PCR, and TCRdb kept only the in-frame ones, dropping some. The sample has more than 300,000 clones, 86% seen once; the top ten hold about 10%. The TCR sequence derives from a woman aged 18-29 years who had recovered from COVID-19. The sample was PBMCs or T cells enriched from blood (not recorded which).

CDR3 bases: TGTGCCAGCAGCAAATCCGTTGACCGAGGCACTGAAGCTTTCTTT. Translation: CASSKSVDRGTEAFF. The chain couples TRBV21-1 to TRBJ1-1. TRBV21-1 is a documented pseudogene. This CDR3 contains 15 residues.